A single sample gave rise to the 28 T cell receptor beta chains below, sequenced in a study of neurological immune-mediated disorders (dated by TCRdb to between 2018 and 2020). The time point label on this specimen signifies: technical triplicate 2. The library was obtained by 5' RACE. The data were produced on an Illumina HiSeq 2500. In TCRdb, the public reads were trimmed at Q25 with fastp and aligned with MiXCR, with productive beta chains retained. Each entry merges the rows of one CDR3 protein and shows their most common DNA and genes. A total of under 70,000 distinct CDR3 sequences appear in this sample, 24% of them only once. The ten top clones hold 4.6% of the sample. The sequenced material came from PBMCs. These TCRs come from a man between 60 and 70 years old with HTLV-1-associated myelopathy (HAM/TSP).

In its sample, this clonotype was seen a few times. The J gene is TRBJ2-3, the V gene TRBV10-3; D perhaps matches TRBD2 (6 bases). The CDR3 extends over 14 amino acids. The germline gives CDR1 ENHRY, CDR2 SYGVKD. Trimming removed 5 bases at V and 0 bases at J, with 9 bases between. The CDR3 nucleotides read TGTGCCATCAGTTTCGGGAGAAGCACAGATACGCAGTATTTT. Amino acids: CAISFGRSTDTQYF.

The V call is TRBV9, the J call TRBJ2-7; 13 bases line up with TRBD2. The CDR3 covers 16 residues. Germline CDR1 reads SGDLS; CDR2 reads YYNGEE. Trimming at V came to 3 bases and at J to 4 bases, leaving 7 bases not matched to a gene. For the CDR3, the DNA is TGTGCCAGCAGCGCGGGGGGACTAGCGGGGATTTACGAGCAGTACTTC. It codes for CASSAGGLAGIYEQYF.

V is TRBV5-1 and J is TRBJ2-1; the D is unclear. CDR3 length equals 13 residues. V lost 1 base and J lost 6, with 8 bases in between. Germline V gives CDR1 SGHRS, CDR2 YFSETQ. The CDR3 DNA reads TGCGCCAGCAGCTTGAGTTCCATCAATGAGCAGTTCTTC. Translated, it gives CASSLSSINEQFF.

The chain links TRBV19 to TRBJ2-1, with 8 bases aligning to TRBD2. From germline, CDR1 is LNHDA and CDR2 SQIVND (reference sequence). V trimming: 1 base; J trimming: 7 bases; junction bases outside the gene matches: 9. The CDR3 covers 16 residues. The CDR3 DNA is TGTGCCAGTAGTATAGTCGTAGCGGGATATCTGAATGAGCAGTTCTTC. It is translated as CASSIVVAGYLNEQFF.

At least ten counts were recorded for this clonotype. The chain uses TRBV7-8 and TRBJ1-1, with TRBD1 identical over 11 bases. Losses at the gene ends were 5 bases for V and 1 base for J; bases not matched to a gene: 6. This CDR3 has 16 residues. Germline lookup yields CDR1 SGHVS and CDR2 FQNEAQ. The CDR3 nucleotides are TGTGCCAGCAGCCTCCGGGACAGGGGGTCGAACACTGAAGCTTTCTTT. Translation gives CASSLRDRGSNTEAFF.

At least ten counts were recorded for this clonotype. The chain recombines TRBV5-1 with TRBJ2-7, with no clear D. The germline CDR1 and CDR2 sequences are SGHRS and YFSETQ. CDR3 size: 13 residues. The V gene lost 0 bases and the J gene lost 6 bases, with 10 bases spanning the gap. The DNA for the CDR3 is TGCGCCAGCAGCTTGGCCCCGGGTCCCGAGCAGTACTTC. It yields the protein CASSLAPGPEQYF.

In this sample, this clonotype turned up many times. The rearrangement joins TRBV5-6 to TRBJ2-1; a possible D gene is TRBD2 (7 bases). CDR1 is SGHDT and CDR2 is YYEEEE in the germline V gene. There are 15 residues in the CDR3. Trimming took 4 bases from V and 6 from J, leaving 17 bases between them. CDR3 region: CASSPRGLTVNEQFF. The CDR3, as DNA: TGTGCCAGCAGCCCCAGGGGACTAACTGTCAATGAGCAGTTCTTC.

This clonotype was recorded at least ten times. This chain links TRBV7-3 with TRBJ2-1; D is unresolved. The CDR3 spans 12 residues. Trimming took off 0 bases at V and 9 bases at J, with 6 bases between the two ends. CDR1 and CDR2 (germline): SGHTA, FQGTGA. The CDR3 reads CASSLTGTEQFF. CDR3 nucleotide sequence: TGTGCCAGCAGCTTAACAGGCACTGAGCAGTTCTTC.

This chain links TRBV6-1 with TRBJ2-3; 15 positions agree with TRBD2. From germline, CDR1 is MNHNS and CDR2 SASEGT. The CDR3 extends over 17 amino acids. The V gene end was trimmed by 9 bases and the J gene end by 1 base; junction bases not matched to a gene: 8. The CDR3 region is CASGLAGGPRGTDTQYF. The CDR3 DNA reads as TGTGCCAGTGGACTAGCGGGAGGGCCTCGTGGCACAGATACGCAGTATTTT.

The rearrangement links TRBV20-1 to TRBJ1-6; D possibly corresponds to TRBD1 (5 bases). Trimming removed 2 bases at V and 0 bases at J, with 11 bases between. CDR1 is DFQATT and CDR2 is SNEGSKA in the germline V gene (reference sequence). CDR3 size: 16 residues. CDR3 nucleotide sequence: TGCAGTGCTAGACAGGGTTTTAGCTCCTATAATTCACCCCTCCACTTT. It translates to CSARQGFSSYNSPLHF.

V gene TRBV7-9 combines with J gene TRBJ2-1; 7 bases are a match to TRBD1. The germline CDR1 and CDR2 sequences are SEHNR and FQNEAQ (reference sequence). Trimming at V came to 5 bases and at J to 10 bases, leaving 8 bases not matched to a gene. CDR3 size: 13 residues. This CDR3 reads CASSMTGPGEQFF. The CDR3 DNA reads TGTGCCAGCAGCATGACAGGGCCCGGAGAGCAGTTCTTC.

As to this clonotype: A much larger clone lies one base from this, so it may be a read error. The chain joins TRBV20-1 to TRBJ1-1, with a tentative D call TRBD1 (6 bases). Per germline, CDR1 DFQATT and CDR2 SNEGSKA (reference sequence). The CDR3 has 12 amino acids. V lost 7 bases and J 8 bases, leaving 17 bases between the germline ends. In DNA, the CDR3 is TGCAGTGTAGGGGGGGTGGGGAAAGAAGCTTTCTTT. As protein: CSVGGVGKEAFF.

V usage is TRBV11-2 and J usage is TRBJ2-7; D not certain. CDR3 size: 13 residues. V was trimmed by 5 bases and J by 3 bases, leaving 11 bases between them. CDR1 and CDR2 (germline): SGHAT, FQNNGV. The CDR3 DNA reads TGTGCCAGCAGCCGCCCGGATGGCTACGAGCAGTACTTC. This sequence encodes CASSRPDGYEQYF.

This clonotype showed up many times. CDR3 in DNA: TGCGCCAGCAGCCTAGACAGGGGAACTAACTATGGCTACACCTTC. Residues: CASSLDRGTNYGYTF. The gene calls are TRBV5-1 and TRBJ1-2; 8 bases are shared with TRBD1. The CDR3 sequence is 15 residues long. CDR1 and CDR2 from the germline V gene are SGHRS and YFSETQ. V lost 4 bases, J lost 0 bases, and 5 bases stayed unmatched.

The V and J genes are TRBV29-1 and TRBJ2-3; maybe TRBD1 (5 bases). The CDR3 runs to 12 residues. Looked up from germline, CDR1 is SQVTM and CDR2 is ANQGSEA. With 7 bases removed from V and 0 bases from J, the gap between germline ends came to 8 bases. The CDR3 loop reads CSETASTDTQYF. The CDR3 DNA reads TGCAGCGAGACAGCTAGCACAGATACGCAGTATTTT.

CDR3 in DNA: TGCGCCAGCAGCTTGGCCGCAGGGGGCACCGGGGAGCTGTTTTTT. Its protein is CASSLAAGGTGELFF. The rearrangement links TRBV5-1 to TRBJ2-2; 7 positions agree with TRBD1. Unmatched junction bases numbered 3, after V lost 0 bases and J lost 4 bases. Germline V CDR1 and CDR2: SGHRS, YFSETQ. The CDR3 extends over 15 amino acids.

The chain joins TRBV10-2 to TRBJ2-1, with D uncertain. The CDR3 has 17 amino acids. Per germline, CDR1 WSHSY and CDR2 SAAADI. Trimming cost V 1 base and J 5 bases, with 18 bases left between them. CDR3 nucleotides: TGCGCCAGCAGTGAGTACGTGGGCCCGTGGGATCACAATGAGCAGTTCTTC. The encoded protein is CASSEYVGPWDHNEQFF.

This clonotype appeared many times. The chain joins TRBV24-1 to TRBJ1-2, with no clear D. From germline, CDR1 is KGHDR and CDR2 SFDVKD. The V end was cut by 3 bases, the J end by 4 bases, with 5 bases between. The CDR3 is 12 residues long. In DNA form, the CDR3 reads TGTGCCACCAGTGATCTGGGCTATGGCTACACCTTC. It is translated as CATSDLGYGYTF.

This clonotype was seen only a few times. This chain connects TRBV6-2 or TRBV6-3 to TRBJ2-7; D possibly matches TRBD1 or TRBD2 (5 bases each). Germline CDR1 is MNHEY and CDR2 is SVGEGT. The CDR3 totals 15 residues. Trimming left V 5 bases short and J 1 base short, with 15 bases between. The CDR3 sequence is CASSDWDGGSYEQYF. The CDR3 nucleotides are TGTGCCAGCAGTGACTGGGACGGTGGATCCTACGAGCAGTACTTC.

This clonotype was found many times. The rearrangement links TRBV10-3 to TRBJ2-3; 14 nucleotides line up with TRBD2. Germline V gene lookup returns CDR1 ENHRY and CDR2 SYGVKD. The CDR3 contains 16 residues. Trimming at V came to 4 bases and at J to 5 bases, leaving 5 bases not matched to a gene. CDR3 sequence: CAISGLGLAGGDTQYF. In nucleotides, the CDR3 is TGTGCCATCAGTGGCCTCGGACTAGCGGGAGGAGATACGCAGTATTTT.

This clonotype was detected ten times or more. V and J are TRBV5-1 and TRBJ1-5; D gene unclear. The germline V and J ends were trimmed by 2 bases and 4 bases, with 7 bases remaining between them. Germline values: CDR1 SGHRS, CDR2 YFSETQ. This CDR3 has 13 residues. CDR3 in DNA: TGCGCCAGCAGCTTTGACCGGAATCAGCCCCAGCATTTT. Translation gives CASSFDRNQPQHF.

The chain recombines TRBV20-1 with TRBJ2-2; 7 positions agree with TRBD2. Germline assignment: CDR1 DFQATT and CDR2 SNEGSKA (reference sequence). The CDR3 has 14 residues. With V trimmed by 5 bases and J by 5 bases, 8 bases remained unmatched. In DNA form, the CDR3 reads TGCAGTGCTCGCTCGGGAGGAGGGACCGGGGAGCTGTTTTTT. It is translated as CSARSGGGTGELFF.

Note on this clonotype: A clone one base away is much larger, so this may be a read error. Lacking the conserved final phenylalanine or tryptophan, this CDR3 likely reflects a read error. This chain links TRBV5-1 with TRBJ1-1; D call uncertain. This CDR3 has 14 amino acids. V was cut by 4 bases and J by 1 base, with 11 bases left in between. Germline CDR1 and CDR2: SGHRS and YFSETQ. The chain's CDR3 is CASSPSSGNTEAFS. CDR3 DNA sequence: TGCGCCAGCAGCCCCTCGAGTGGGAACACTGAAGCTTTCTCT.

The chain employs TRBV6-2 or TRBV6-3 and TRBJ2-3; unclear D gene. The CDR3 sequence is 11 residues long. CDR1 and CDR2 (germline): MNHEY, SVGEGT. V lost 11 bases, J lost 8 bases, and 14 bases lay in between. The CDR3 nucleotides are TGTGCCTGCGGAAGGTTAGCTACGCAGTATTTT. It is translated as CACGRLATQYF.

The table lists this clonotype with many counts. The genes are TRBV7-9 and TRBJ2-5; 9 positions match TRBD1. CDR3 length: 16 residues. Germline V gene sequence: CDR1 SEHNR, CDR2 FQNEAQ (reference sequence). The trim removed 8 bases at V and 5 bases at J, leaving 15 bases unmatched. The CDR3 loop is CASSTPGGTGRETQYF. CDR3 in DNA: TGTGCCAGCTCCACCCCCGGCGGGACAGGGAGGGAGACCCAGTACTTC.

This clonotype was observed at least ten times. The rearrangement links TRBV7-2 to TRBJ2-2; no definite D call. CDR3 length equals 13 residues. Trimming took off 5 bases at V and 6 bases at J, with 10 bases between the two ends. The germline V gene encodes CDR1 SGHTA and CDR2 FQGNSA. For the CDR3, the DNA is TGTGCCAGCAGCCCCCGGCCGGCCGGGGAGCTGTTTTTT. Translation: CASSPRPAGELFF.

This clonotype has a count of ten or more. The rearrangement links TRBV20-1 to TRBJ2-1; D is perhaps TRBD2 (6 bases). The CDR3 has 14 residues. Germline CDR1 DFQATT, CDR2 SNEGSKA (reference sequence). V was shortened by 0 bases and J by 5 bases, with 11 bases between the two germline ends. The CDR3: CSARDPSANNEQFF. The DNA of the CDR3 is TGCAGTGCTAGAGATCCTAGCGCAAACAATGAGCAGTTCTTC.

This clonotype was seen at least ten times. V and J are TRBV20-1 and TRBJ2-4; weak D call: TRBD2 (6 bases). The germline V gene encodes CDR1 DFQATT and CDR2 SNEGSKA (reference sequence). The V gene lost 0 bases and the J gene lost 7 bases, with 10 bases spanning the gap. This CDR3 contains 13 residues. The CDR3: CSARDGGRNIQYF. The CDR3 nucleotides are TGCAGTGCTAGAGACGGGGGTAGGAACATTCAGTACTTC.